This T cell receptor (beta chain) derives from a study of quantifying T cell responses using KT2 cells. Study-wide background: cDNA was made from DNase-treated RNA using alpha and beta constant primers.

General observations from the study: Input KT2 cell number predicted KT2 alpha and beta sequence counts linearly over several orders of magnitude.

Each cDNA got a UMI-containing oligo ligated at its 3' end. An equimolar mix of RC1.1 and RC1.2 primed the beta chain across TRBC1 and TRBC2. From the second PCR onward, TCR alpha and beta chains were processed separately. MiXCR was run by TCRdb on the UMI-ligation and nested PCR reads, yielding one entry per CDR3 protein. The sample holds just under 50,000 distinct CDR3 sequences, roughly 12% seen once. Germline V gene data show CDR1 as MNHEY and CDR2 as SMNVEV (reference sequence). The ends were cut back, 5 bases at V and 0 bases at J, with 7 bases in the middle. This CDR3 has 13 amino acids. A remark on this clonotype: The antigen is not known.

This clonotype was sampled from a human donor. This sequence joins TRBV27 and TRBJ1-1; D remains unclear. The specimen was PBMCs spiked with cells of the T cell clone KT2. The CDR3, as DNA: TGTGCCAGCAGTGGATACATGAACACTGAAGCTTTCTTT. This sequence encodes CASSGYMNTEAFF.